Shown below are 15 T cell receptor beta chains from a single sample sequenced in a study of CD8+ T cells in alopecia areata. RNA extraction and reverse transcription yielded cDNA as sequencing template. Here immunoSEQ multiplex PCR was the method, and the copy in TCRdb shows in-frame clones only, minus some. The sample carries 200,000 to 250,000 clones, over 60% recorded once. Treatment indicated: oral pan-JAK inhibitor, 5-10 mg twice daily. The source was CD4+ T cells sorted from blood, collected at week 4, from a patient treated with tofacitinib. The receptors originated from a human donor with alopecia areata.

The chain joins TRBV2 to TRBJ1-4, with TRBD1 matching 7 bases. V was clipped by 5 bases and J by 7 bases; unmatched bases: 19. Germline V gene sequence: CDR1 SNHLY, CDR2 FYNNEI. The CDR3 length is 18 residues. The CDR3: CASSWRQAQGSSREKLFF. In DNA, the CDR3 is TGTGCCAGCAGTTGGAGGCAGGCACAGGGGTCTTCACGTGAAAAACTGTTTTTT.

The V and J genes are TRBV6-1 and TRBJ1-6, with TRBD1 identical over 7 bases. Germline loops: CDR1 MNHNS, CDR2 SASEGT. The CDR3 consists of 15 residues. Trimming removed 4 bases from V and 7 bases from J; junction bases left unmatched: 7. DNA of the CDR3: TGTGCCAGCAGTGCCCCGACAGGGTCAAATTCACCCCTCCACTTT. Translating it yields CASSAPTGSNSPLHF.

The chain carries TRBV6-5 and TRBJ2-7; TRBD2 agrees at 9 bases. Germline V lookup: CDR1 MNHEY, CDR2 SVGAGI. Germline trimming cut 0 bases from V and 3 bases from J; bases unmatched to any gene: 3. The CDR3 is 15 amino acids. DNA for the CDR3: TGTGCCAGCAGTTACTCGAGCGGGGGGATCTACGAGCAGTACTTC. Protein sequence: CASSYSSGGIYEQYF.

This clone was seen more than once but under ten times. This rearrangement joins TRBV19 to TRBJ1-1; tentatively, D is TRBD1 (6 bases). V was clipped by 4 bases and J by 1 base, with 10 bases between them. CDR1 is LNHDA, CDR2 SQIVND, per germline (reference sequence). The CDR3 loop spans 14 amino acids. The CDR3 DNA reads TGTGCCAGTAGTAGGGGGACACCGAACACTGAAGCTTTCTTT. Its protein is CASSRGTPNTEAFF.

The chain has TRBV30 and TRBJ1-2; 8 bases map to TRBD1. J gave up 8 bases and V 4 bases, and 9 bases lay outside the gene matches. Germline V CDR1 and CDR2: GTSNPN, SVGIG (reference sequence). There are 13 residues in the CDR3. The CDR3 region is CAWNPTGAYGYTF. The DNA of the CDR3 is TGTGCCTGGAACCCGACAGGGGCCTACGGCTACACCTTC. The full variable domain, rest sourced from reference TRBV30 and TRBJ1-2, is SQTIHQWPATLVQPVGSPLSLECTVEGTSNPNLYWYRQAAGRGLQLLFYSVGIGQISSEVPQNLSASRPQDRQFILSSKKLLLSDSGFYLCAWNPTGAYGYTFGSGTRLTVV.

The V and J genes are TRBV7-9 and TRBJ2-1; D gene uncertain. Trimming took off 9 bases at V and 4 bases at J, with 16 bases between the two ends. The CDR3 extends over 14 amino acids. The germline gives CDR1 SEHNR, CDR2 FQNEAQ (reference sequence). The CDR3: CASERSLDYNEQFF. Here the CDR3 DNA reads TGTGCCAGTGAGAGGAGTCTGGATTACAATGAGCAGTTCTTC.

The rearrangement joins TRBV15 to TRBJ2-5, with a weak D call TRBD2 (7 bases). The CDR3 runs 15 residues. Trimming shortened V by 1 base and J by 2 bases, and 11 bases separated the two germline ends. Per germline, CDR1 LNHNV and CDR2 YYDKDF (reference sequence). CDR3 residues: CATSRGGGAQETQYF. In DNA, the CDR3 is TGTGCCACCAGCAGAGGAGGGGGGGCACAAGAGACCCAGTACTTC.

In its sample, this clone was seen a few times. This chain connects TRBV5-6 to TRBJ2-7, with TRBD1 identical over 7 bases. The CDR3 runs to 13 residues. J lost 3 bases, V lost 6 bases, and 6 bases had no gene match. The germline CDR1 and CDR2 sequences are SGHDT and YYEEEE. This CDR3 is CASTSAGGYEQYF. CDR3 DNA sequence: TGTGCCAGCACCTCAGCAGGGGGCTACGAGCAGTACTTC.

The table lists this clone with a few counts. The gene calls are TRBV9 and TRBJ2-2; tentatively, D is TRBD2 (7 bases). This CDR3 has 14 amino acids. Deletions cut 0 bases from V and 6 bases from J, with 9 bases between. Germline CDR1 SGDLS, CDR2 YYNGEE. In nucleotides, the CDR3 is TGTGCCAGCAGCGTAGCGGGGGGCGCCGGGGAGCTGTTTTTT. Its protein is CASSVAGGAGELFF.

This chain uses TRBV30 with TRBJ1-3, with D unclear. This CDR3 contains 11 residues. The germline V gene has CDR1 GTSNPN and CDR2 SVGIG (reference sequence). Between the trimmed V and J ends, which lost 0 bases and 6 bases, there was a span of 3 bases. Written as DNA, the CDR3 is TGTGCCTGGAGTGTACAAAACACCATATATTTT. It translates to CAWSVQNTIYF. The complete variable domain, with remaining parts taken from reference TRBV30 and TRBJ1-3, reads SQTIHQWPATLVQPVGSPLSLECTVEGTSNPNLYWYRQAAGRGLQLLFYSVGIGQISSEVPQNLSASRPQDRQFILSSKKLLLSDSGFYLCAWSVQNTIYFGEGSWLTVV.

Here the CDR3 reads CASSLWVNEQFF. The CDR3 DNA reads TGTGCCAGCAGCTTATGGGTAAATGAGCAGTTCTTC. The chain combines TRBV11-2 with TRBJ2-1, with unresolved D. CDR1 is SGHAT, CDR2 FQNNGV, per germline. Trimming pared 2 bases from V and 7 bases from J, leaving 6 bases between. This CDR3 is built from 12 residues.

This chain joins TRBV29-1 and TRBJ2-2; D ambiguous. The CDR3 runs to 13 residues. CDR1 and CDR2 (germline): SQVTM, ANQGSEA. Between the trimmed V and J ends, which lost 7 bases and 8 bases, there was a span of 17 bases. CDR3 in DNA: TGCAGCGGTCTGCTTCAGTGGAAAGGGGAGCTGTTTTTT. Its protein is CSGLLQWKGELFF.

This chain connects TRBV2 to TRBJ1-1; D perhaps matches TRBD1 (5 bases). Germline CDR1 and CDR2: SNHLY and FYNNEI. V lost 6 bases and J 4 bases, leaving 9 bases between the germline ends. This CDR3 contains 12 residues. CDR3 in DNA: TGTGCCAGCAGGAGGGACCCCACTGAAGCTTTCTTT. As protein: CASRRDPTEAFF.

The chain is built from TRBV6-5 and TRBJ2-1, with D possibly matching TRBD2 (7 bases). V was cut by 6 bases and J by 2 bases, with 14 bases left in between. CDR3 length: 15 residues. CDR1 and CDR2 from the germline V gene are MNHEY and SVGAGI. The CDR3 sequence is CASSLGAGAYNEQFF. CDR3 nucleotides: TGTGCCAGCAGCCTGGGGGCGGGGGCCTACAATGAGCAGTTCTTC.

The V gene is TRBV27, the J gene TRBJ1-6, with 7 nucleotides matching TRBD1. Per the germline V gene, CDR1 is MNHEY and CDR2 is SMNVEV (reference sequence). V trimming: 4 bases; J trimming: 6 bases; junction bases outside the gene matches: 6. There are 15 residues in the CDR3. This chain's CDR3 is CASSSNDRANSPLHF. The CDR3 DNA sequence: TGTGCCAGCAGTTCAAACGACAGGGCTAATTCACCCCTCCACTTT.